These 29 T cell receptor beta chains were sequenced from one sample in a study of shared clonotypes between healthy human individuals. Assay used: immunoSEQ multiplex PCR; TCRdb lists only in-frame clones, some missing. This table holds around 2.3 million clones, approximately 94% found once. Sequencing was done on a sample of naive CD4+ T cells sorted from blood. Subset indicated: CD45RA+ positively selected. The receptors come from a man aged 18 to 30 in good health.

The rearrangement links TRBV25-1 to TRBJ1-6; D is uncertain. The CDR3 is 15 residues long. The ends were cut back, 1 base at V and 5 bases at J, with 9 bases in the middle. Germline V gives CDR1 MGHDK, CDR2 SYGVNS. The DNA of the CDR3 is TGTGCCAGCAGTGAATCACGGGGTAATAATTCACCCCTCCACTTT. It is translated as CASSESRGNNSPLHF. Together with reference TRBV25-1 and TRBJ1-6, the CDR3 gives the full variable domain: EADIYQTPRYLVIGTGKKITLECSQTMGHDKMYWYQQDPGMELHLIHYSYGVNSTEKGDLSSESTVSRIRTEHFPLTLESARPSHTSQYLCASSESRGNNSPLHFGNGTRLTVT.

This clone is a singleton in its sample. A read error may produce the germline difference seen at one junction end. This chain connects TRBV6-1 to TRBJ1-3; weak D call: TRBD1 (6 bases). Germline CDR1 is MNHNS and CDR2 is SASEGT. This CDR3 region has 11 residues. As DNA, the CDR3 is TGTGCCAGCAGTGACCCCGGGACAAGGGGTTTT. Amino acid sequence: CASSDPGTRGF.

This sequence joins TRBV5-1 and TRBJ2-3; D uncertain. The ends were cut back, 0 bases at V and 2 bases at J, with 7 bases in the middle. This CDR3 is built from 14 residues. Germline-derived CDR1 and CDR2 are SGHRS and YFSETQ. The CDR3 sequence: CASSLADLTDTQYF. CDR3 coding DNA: TGCGCCAGCAGCTTGGCCGATCTCACAGATACGCAGTATTTT.

This rearrangement joins TRBV2 to TRBJ1-4; 12 bases agree with TRBD1. Germline V gene lookup returns CDR1 SNHLY and CDR2 FYNNEI. With 6 bases clipped from V and 8 bases from J, the junction kept 10 bases outside the gene matches. The CDR3 has 16 amino acids. The CDR3 DNA reads as TGTGCCAGCAGGACGGGACAGGGGGCGCCTTGGGAAAAACTGTTTTTT. Residues: CASRTGQGAPWEKLFF. The whole variable domain, remainder taken from reference TRBV2 and TRBJ1-4, is EPEVTQTPSHQVTQMGQEVILRCVPISNHLYFYWYRQILGQKVEFLVSFYNNEISEKSEIFDDQFSVERPDGSNFTLKIRSTKLEDSAMYFCASRTGQGAPWEKLFFGSGTQLSVL.

This clone has a single count. The chain is built from TRBV30 and TRBJ2-3; unclear D gene. Germline assignment: CDR1 GTSNPN and CDR2 SVGIG (reference sequence). This CDR3 region has 13 residues. V was shortened by 2 bases and J by 5 bases, with 11 bases between the two germline ends. As DNA, the CDR3 is TGTGCCTGGAGTAGCTCGCCGGGAGATACGCAGTATTTT. This sequence encodes CAWSSSPGDTQYF.

The chain is built from TRBV6-5 and TRBJ2-2, with TRBD1 matching over 12 bases. The V and J ends lost 6 bases and 7 bases, in that order; junction bases with no gene match: 6. The V gene's germline CDR1 is MNHEY and CDR2 SVGAGI. This CDR3 has 15 residues. CDR3 bases: TGTGCCAGCAGGTTGGGACAGGGGGCAAACGGGGAGCTGTTTTTT. As protein: CASRLGQGANGELFF.

The rearrangement links TRBV7-3 to TRBJ1-5; the match to TRBD1 covers 8 bases. Germline lookup yields CDR1 SGHTA and CDR2 FQGTGA. The CDR3 covers 15 residues. V was clipped by 2 bases and J by 4 bases; unmatched bases: 4. The CDR3 nucleotides are TGTGCCAGCAGCTTATGGGACAGGTTAAATCAGCCCCAGCATTTT. It translates to CASSLWDRLNQPQHF.

The gene calls are TRBV6-6 and TRBJ2-7, with no clear D. V lost 8 bases, J lost 4 bases, and 12 bases lay in between. This CDR3 is 12 amino acids long. CDR1 MNHNY and CDR2 SVGAGI come from the germline V gene (reference sequence). The CDR3 nucleotides are TGTGCCAGCGGAGAAACCCAATACGAGCAGTACTTC. It encodes CASGETQYEQYF.

This clone was observed a single time. The chain joins TRBV11-2 to TRBJ1-1; 8 bases map to TRBD1. The CDR3 runs 14 residues. The V gene's germline CDR1 is SGHAT and CDR2 FQNNGV. Trimming took 3 bases from V and 5 from J; bases not matched to a gene: 5. DNA for the CDR3: TGTGCCAGCAGCTTCATCAGGGGGCTAACTGAAGCTTTCTTT. Protein: CASSFIRGLTEAFF. The variable domain in full, completed from reference TRBV11-2 and TRBJ1-1, reads EAGVAQSPRYKIIEKRQSVAFWCNPISGHATLYWYQQILGQGPKLLIQFQNNGVVDDSQLPKDRFSAERLKGVDSTLKIQPAKLEDSAVYLCASSFIRGLTEAFFGQGTRLTVV.

The rearrangement links TRBV30 to TRBJ2-7; 11 bases line up with TRBD2. Per the germline V gene, CDR1 is GTSNPN and CDR2 is SVGIG (reference sequence). This CDR3 contains 13 residues. J was trimmed by 3 bases and V by 2 bases; bases with no gene match: 0. CDR3 coding DNA: TGTGCCTGGAGTACTAGCGGGAGCTACGAGCAGTACTTC. As protein: CAWSTSGSYEQYF.

V and J are TRBV7-2 and TRBJ2-7; no clear D gene. Between the trimmed V and J ends, which lost 1 base and 6 bases, there was a span of 7 bases. The CDR3 has 12 amino acids. Germline CDR1 reads SGHTA; CDR2 reads FQGNSA. The CDR3 nucleotides read TGTGCCAGCAGCTTAGTAACTCTCGAGCAGTACTTC. It is translated as CASSLVTLEQYF.

The gene calls are TRBV29-1 and TRBJ1-2; maybe TRBD1 (5 bases). The CDR3 is 13 residues long. The V gene lost 7 bases and the J gene lost 0 bases, with 12 bases spanning the gap. Germline-derived CDR1 and CDR2 are SQVTM and ANQGSEA. Here the CDR3 DNA reads TGCAGCGCGGGGACGGGGACTAACTATGGCTACACCTTC. Protein sequence: CSAGTGTNYGYTF. Full variable domain (outside the CDR3, taken from reference TRBV29-1 and TRBJ1-2): SAVISQKPSRDICQRGTSLTIQCQVDSQVTMMFWYRQQPGQSLTLIATANQGSEATYESGFVIDKFPISRPNLTFSTLTVSNMSPEDSSIYLCSAGTGTNYGYTFGSGTRLTVV.

The chain employs TRBV7-2 and TRBJ2-5; 8 bases agree with TRBD2. The CDR3 is 15 amino acids. Germline CDR1 and CDR2: SGHTA and FQGNSA. With 3 bases clipped from V and 4 bases from J, the junction kept 7 bases outside the gene matches. The DNA for the CDR3 is TGTGCCAGCAGCTTTGTTAGCGGGATAACAGAGACCCAGTACTTC. Translation gives CASSFVSGITETQYF.

This clone was recorded once. The rearrangement links TRBV12-5 to TRBJ1-1; D may be TRBD1 (5 bases). The V and J ends lost 1 base and 0 bases respectively, with 12 bases between them. This CDR3 is 16 amino acids long. Germline V lookup: CDR1 LGHNT, CDR2 FRNRAP. This CDR3 reads CASGLAGRSMNTEAFF. The CDR3 nucleotides read TGTGCTAGTGGTTTGGCGGGACGGTCGATGAACACTGAAGCTTTCTTT.

This chain links TRBV27 with TRBJ1-2, with a tentative D call TRBD1 (6 bases). The germline gives CDR1 MNHEY, CDR2 SMNVEV (reference sequence). CDR3 size: 13 residues. The V and J ends lost 7 bases and 7 bases respectively, with 16 bases between them. Here the CDR3 DNA reads TGTGCCAGCAAAGGGGGAGGGCTGGGTGGCTACACCTTC. As protein: CASKGGGLGGYTF.

The chain combines TRBV4-1 with TRBJ1-6, with 12 nucleotides matching TRBD1. The junction had 4 bases not matched to a gene; V was cut back by 6 bases and J by 4 bases. This CDR3 spans 16 amino acids. Per the germline V gene, CDR1 is MGHRA and CDR2 is YSYEKL. DNA of the CDR3: TGCGCCAGCAGACCGGGACAGGGGGCGTATAATTCACCCCTCCACTTT. The encoded protein is CASRPGQGAYNSPLHF.

In this sample, this clone turned up once. The chain has TRBV4-3 and TRBJ2-1, with 9 nucleotides matching TRBD1. The CDR3 has 15 residues. In germline, CDR1 is LGHNA, CDR2 YSLEER. Trimming took 2 bases from V and 4 from J; bases not matched to a gene: 3. Here the CDR3 reads CASSQTGGGYNEQFF. The CDR3 nucleotides read TGCGCCAGCAGCCAAACAGGGGGCGGTTACAATGAGCAGTTCTTC.

The chain has TRBV18 and TRBJ1-2; a weak D match, TRBD1 (5 bases). Looked up from germline, CDR1 is KGHSH and CDR2 is LQKENI. The CDR3 covers 13 residues. Trimming took off 1 base at V and 6 bases at J, with 9 bases between the two ends. The CDR3: CASSPRDGDGYTF. The CDR3 nucleotides are TGTGCCAGCTCACCACGGGACGGGGATGGCTACACCTTC.

A single count supports this clone. The V call is TRBV5-1, the J call TRBJ2-1, with 9 nucleotides matching TRBD1. Germline CDR1 SGHRS, CDR2 YFSETQ. The CDR3 spans 17 residues. Losses at the gene ends were 0 bases for V and 2 bases for J; bases not matched to a gene: 6. The DNA for the CDR3 is TGCGCCAGCAGCTTGGGCCCCGGGACAGGGACCTACAATGAGCAGTTCTTC. Translation gives CASSLGPGTGTYNEQFF.

This chain links TRBV9 with TRBJ1-5; tentative D call: TRBD1 (6 bases). V lost 3 bases and J 6 bases, leaving 16 bases between the germline ends. This CDR3 spans 15 amino acids. The germline V gene encodes CDR1 SGDLS and CDR2 YYNGEE. This CDR3 is CASSADTGSVQPQHF. The CDR3 coding sequence is TGTGCCAGCAGCGCAGACACAGGGTCGGTTCAGCCCCAGCATTTT.

This clone has just one count. V and J are TRBV2 and TRBJ2-5; D gene ambiguous. Germline V gene lookup returns CDR1 SNHLY and CDR2 FYNNEI. The CDR3 consists of 13 residues. V was clipped by 4 bases and J by 0 bases, with 6 bases between them. The CDR3 loop is CASSAEYQETQYF. Here the CDR3 DNA reads TGTGCCAGCAGTGCAGAGTACCAAGAGACCCAGTACTTC.

V usage is TRBV18 and J usage is TRBJ2-3, with 8 bases lining up with TRBD1. This CDR3 spans 15 amino acids. Germline trimming cut 3 bases from V and 1 base from J; bases unmatched to any gene: 3. Germline values: CDR1 KGHSH, CDR2 LQKENI. For the CDR3, the DNA is TGTGCCAGCTCACCCCCGGACAGGGGCACAGATACGCAGTATTTT. Translating gives CASSPPDRGTDTQYF.

The chain carries TRBV6-1 and TRBJ1-2; TRBD1 matches at 7 bases. V dropped 5 bases and J dropped 3; count of bases not matched to a gene: 6. The germline CDR1 and CDR2 sequences are MNHNS and SASEGT. The CDR3 length is 14 residues. Here the CDR3 DNA reads TGTGCCAGCAGTTCGGGACAGAGGGACTATGGCTACACCTTC. Its translation: CASSSGQRDYGYTF.

The rearrangement uses TRBV5-6 and TRBJ1-1; D possibly corresponds to TRBD1 (5 bases). With 0 bases removed from V and 10 bases from J, the gap between germline ends came to 7 bases. The germline gives CDR1 SGHDT, CDR2 YYEEEE. The CDR3 is made up of 11 amino acids. The CDR3: CASSLGGAAFF. The CDR3 DNA sequence: TGTGCCAGCAGCTTGGGAGGGGCAGCTTTCTTT. The full variable domain, with the rest looked up from reference TRBV5-6 and TRBJ1-1, is DAGVTQSPTHLIKTRGQQVTLRCSPKSGHDTVSWYQQALGQGPQFIFQYYEEEERQRGNFPDRFSGHQFPNYSSELNVNALLLGDSALYLCASSLGGAAFFGQGTRLTVV.

This chain uses TRBV6-6 with TRBJ1-1; TRBD1 might be the D (6 bases). The germline V gene encodes CDR1 MNHNY and CDR2 SVGAGI (reference sequence). Trimming removed 6 bases from V and 0 bases from J, with 17 bases in between. This CDR3 comprises 16 residues. The CDR3 here is CASRPSGTSMNTEAFF. CDR3 nucleotides: TGTGCCAGCAGGCCCTCAGGGACAAGCATGAACACTGAAGCTTTCTTT.

The CDR3 here is CASSRGTGADQPQHF. The CDR3 nucleotides read TGTGCCAGCAGCCGCGGGACAGGGGCCGATCAGCCCCAGCATTTT. The V call is TRBV4-2, the J call TRBJ1-5; TRBD1 agrees at 10 bases. This CDR3 has 15 residues. Germline V gene sequence: CDR1 LGHNA, CDR2 YNFKEQ. J was trimmed by 5 bases and V by 4 bases; bases with no gene match: 5.

The chain joins TRBV30 to TRBJ1-1; the match to TRBD1 covers 8 bases. Germline V gene sequence: CDR1 GTSNPN, CDR2 SVGIG (reference sequence). This CDR3 spans 13 amino acids. After removal of 3 bases from V and 3 bases from J, the junction contained 3 bases not matched to a gene. The CDR3 nucleotides read TGTGCCTGGAGGACACAGGGGGACACTGAAGCTTTCTTT. Protein product: CAWRTQGDTEAFF. Filled out from reference TRBV30 and TRBJ1-1, the complete variable domain reads SQTIHQWPATLVQPVGSPLSLECTVEGTSNPNLYWYRQAAGRGLQLLFYSVGIGQISSEVPQNLSASRPQDRQFILSSKKLLLSDSGFYLCAWRTQGDTEAFFGQGTRLTVV.

V is TRBV10-3 and J is TRBJ2-3; 8 bases match TRBD1. V shed 0 bases and J 2 bases; nucleotides not matched to a gene: 1. Germline V gene lookup returns CDR1 ENHRY and CDR2 SYGVKD. There are 15 residues in the CDR3. The CDR3 nucleotides read TGTGCCATCAGTGAGTCGGGACAGGACACAGATACGCAGTATTTT. Translation gives CAISESGQDTDTQYF.

Details on this clone: Other DNA sequences from this sample encode an identical CDR3 as well. The rearrangement uses TRBV2 and TRBJ1-2; D unresolved. V was clipped by 2 bases and J by 3 bases, with 1 base between them. CDR3 length equals 11 residues. CDR1 SNHLY and CDR2 FYNNEI come from the germline V gene. CDR3 coding DNA: TGTGCCAGCAGTGAATACTATGGCTACACCTTC. Its translation is CASSEYYGYTF.